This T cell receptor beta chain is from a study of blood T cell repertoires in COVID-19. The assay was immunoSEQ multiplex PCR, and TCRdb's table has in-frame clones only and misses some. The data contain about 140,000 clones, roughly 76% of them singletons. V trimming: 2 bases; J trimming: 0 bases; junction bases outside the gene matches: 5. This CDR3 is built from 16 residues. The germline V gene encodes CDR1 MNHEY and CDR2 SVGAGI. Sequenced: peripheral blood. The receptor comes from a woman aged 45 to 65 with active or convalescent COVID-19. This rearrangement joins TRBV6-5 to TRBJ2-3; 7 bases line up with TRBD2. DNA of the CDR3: TGTGCCAGCAGTTACATTGGCGGGAGTAGCACAGATACGCAGTATTTT. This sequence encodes CASSYIGGSSTDTQYF.